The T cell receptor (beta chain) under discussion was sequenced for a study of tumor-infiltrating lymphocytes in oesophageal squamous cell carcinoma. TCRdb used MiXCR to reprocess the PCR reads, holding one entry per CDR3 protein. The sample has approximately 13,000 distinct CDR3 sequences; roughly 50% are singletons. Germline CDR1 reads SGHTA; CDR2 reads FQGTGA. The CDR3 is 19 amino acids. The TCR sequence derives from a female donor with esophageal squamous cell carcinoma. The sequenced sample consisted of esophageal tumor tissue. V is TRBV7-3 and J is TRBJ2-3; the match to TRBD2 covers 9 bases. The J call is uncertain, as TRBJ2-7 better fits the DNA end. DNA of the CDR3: TGTGCCAGCAGCCGACATGCGGTAGCGGGGGCCGGTCTTCACTACGAGCAGTACTTC. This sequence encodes CASSRHAVAGAGLHYEQYF.